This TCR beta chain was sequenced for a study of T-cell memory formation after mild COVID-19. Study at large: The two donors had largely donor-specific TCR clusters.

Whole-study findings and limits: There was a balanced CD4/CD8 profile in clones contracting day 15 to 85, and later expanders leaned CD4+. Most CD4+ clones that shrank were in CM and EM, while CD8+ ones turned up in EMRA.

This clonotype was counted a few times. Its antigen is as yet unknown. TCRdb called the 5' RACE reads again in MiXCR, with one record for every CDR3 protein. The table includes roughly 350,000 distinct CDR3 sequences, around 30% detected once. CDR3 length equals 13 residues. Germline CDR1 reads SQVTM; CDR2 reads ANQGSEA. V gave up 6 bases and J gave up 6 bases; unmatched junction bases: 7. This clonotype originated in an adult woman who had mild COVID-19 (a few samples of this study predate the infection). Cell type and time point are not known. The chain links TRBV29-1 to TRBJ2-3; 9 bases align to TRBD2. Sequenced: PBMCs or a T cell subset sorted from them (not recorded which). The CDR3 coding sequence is TGCAGCGTGTCTGAGACTAGCGGCGATACGCAGTATTTT. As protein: CSVSETSGDTQYF.